This TCR beta chain was documented in a study of T cells in Graves' hyperthyroidism and ophthalmopathy. This CDR3 has 14 residues. Germline values: CDR1 SGHRS, CDR2 YFSETQ. The V and J ends lost 1 base and 9 bases, in that order; junction bases with no gene match: 6. TCR beta CDR3 sequences were amplified from RNA transcripts. Using the HTBI primer set, a first-round RT-PCR was run on the TCR CDR3. TCRdb re-analysed the multiplex PCR reads in MiXCR, keeping a single row per CDR3 protein. Here the sample spans 330,000 or so distinct CDR3 sequences, roughly 18% being singletons. This clonotype originated in a man between 45 and 60 years old with Graves' ophthalmopathy. The chain combines TRBV5-1 with TRBJ2-1; TRBD2 matches at 8 bases. Sequencing was performed on blood. The CDR3 protein is CASSLSSGTGEQFF. DNA of the CDR3: TGCGCCAGCAGCTTGAGTAGCGGGACCGGTGAGCAGTTCTTC.